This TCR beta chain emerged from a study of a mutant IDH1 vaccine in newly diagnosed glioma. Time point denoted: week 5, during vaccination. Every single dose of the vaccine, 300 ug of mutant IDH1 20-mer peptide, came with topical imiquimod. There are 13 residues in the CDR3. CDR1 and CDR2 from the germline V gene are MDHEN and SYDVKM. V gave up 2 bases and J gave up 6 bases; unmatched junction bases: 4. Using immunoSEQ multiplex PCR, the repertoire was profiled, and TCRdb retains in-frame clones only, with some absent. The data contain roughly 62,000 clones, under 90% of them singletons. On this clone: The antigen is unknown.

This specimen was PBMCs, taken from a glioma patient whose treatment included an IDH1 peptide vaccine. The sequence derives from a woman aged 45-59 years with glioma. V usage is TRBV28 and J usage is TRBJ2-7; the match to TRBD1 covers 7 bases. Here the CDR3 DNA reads TGTGCCAGCAGTTTACTCTGGACAGGCGAGCAGTACTTC. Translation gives CASSLLWTGEQYF.